A selection of T cell receptor beta chains follows, all from one sample in a study of metastatic and nonmetastatic thyroid tumors. TCRdb re-clonotyped the PCR reads via MiXCR. The sample has 7,500 to 10,000 clones, roughly 9.7% seen once. Sequencing was done on a sample of tumor tissue. The origin of the receptors is a female donor with papillary thyroid cancer or a benign thyroid nodule (not recorded which). Some clones in this sample may be carry-over from other donors' samples. CDR3s include the opening cysteine and the closing phenylalanine or tryptophan. A D gene is named only where the DNA matches it firmly. Clone size is stated in some rows and not others, as once, few, many or a class when expanded.

D	V	size	J	DNA	CDR3
-	TRBV6-5	medium-sized	TRBJ2-5	TGTGCCAGCAGTTACTCGAGAGGTCCTAGCGCCGTCAAGACCCAGTACTTC	CASSYSRGPSAVKTQYF
-	TRBV5-1	many	TRBJ1-1	TGCGCCAGCAGCTTGGATTCAGCATTGAACACTGAAGCTTTCTTT	CASSLDSALNTEAFF
TRBD1	TRBV3-1	many	TRBJ1-2	TGTGCCAGCAGCCAAGATTTCAGGACAGGGAAGTATGGCTACACCTTC	CASSQDFRTGKYGYTF
-	TRBV20-1	many	TRBJ2-2	TGCAGTGCTAGACCGAGGGGGGCGAGGGGACAAAACACCGGGGAGCTGTTTTTT	CSARPRGARGQNTGELFF
-	TRBV7-3	many	TRBJ2-1	TGTGCCAGCAGCTTAAACAGATTCTACAATGAGCAGTTCTTC	CASSLNRFYNEQFF
TRBD2	TRBV6-1	medium-sized	TRBJ2-3	TGTGCCAGCAAGCGGGGGGGGCCCACAGATACGCAGTATTTT	CASKRGGPTDTQYF
-	TRBV29-1	many	TRBJ1-1	TGCAGCGTTGTCGGGACGGTGAACACTGAAGCTTTCTTT	CSVVGTVNTEAFF
-	TRBV6-5	medium-sized	TRBJ2-2	TGTGCCAGCAGTTCCTACTATGGGAGTAGCGGTAACACCGGGGAGCTGTTTTTT	CASSSYYGSSGNTGELFF
-	TRBV18	many	TRBJ2-1	TGTGCCAGCTCACTTACAGGTTTCACCTACAATGAGCAGTTCTTC	CASSLTGFTYNEQFF
-	TRBV2	medium-sized	TRBJ2-1	TGTGCCAGCAGTCGGGGTGGCCCCTCCTACAATGAGCAGTTCTTC	CASSRGGPSYNEQFF
-	TRBV3-1	many	TRBJ1-5	TGTGCCAACAGCCACGGGGCCCGGCAGCCCCAGCATTTT	CANSHGARQPQHF
TRBD1	TRBV7-8	many	TRBJ2-7	TGTGCCAGCAGCCCCAGGGACAGTTTCTACGAGCAGTACTTC	CASSPRDSFYEQYF
-	TRBV4-1	many	TRBJ2-7	TGCGCCAGCAGCCAAGAACCCGACGCCAACGAGCAGTACTTC	CASSQEPDANEQYF
-	TRBV3-1	many	TRBJ1-6	TGTGCCAGCAGCCATGGGGGAAGTTCACCCCTCCACTTT	CASSHGGSSPLHF
-	TRBV2	medium-sized	TRBJ2-7	TGTGCCAGCAGTGGGGGGGCAGGCCCCTACGAGCAGTACTTC	CASSGGAGPYEQYF
-	TRBV6-1	medium-sized	TRBJ2-7	TGTGCCAGCAGACGGGACCGTCAAAACGAGCAGTACTTC	CASRRDRQNEQYF
-	TRBV2	many	TRBJ2-3	TGTGCCAGCAGTGACCTACTAGCCAACTTGGGGGATACGCAGTATTTT	CASSDLLANLGDTQYF
-	TRBV7-3	many	TRBJ2-1	TGTGCCAGCAGCTTGGGCGATAGCTCCTACAATGAGCAGTTCTTC	CASSLGDSSYNEQFF
TRBD1	TRBV6-5	few	TRBJ1-3	TGTGCCAGCAGTACTGACAGGGGGTCTGGAAACACCATATATTTT	CASSTDRGSGNTIYF
-	TRBV11-2	-	TRBJ2-2	TGCGGATTCAGGGGCGAGGGGACCGGGGAGCTGTCTTTT	CGFRGEGTGELSF
TRBD1	TRBV10-2	many	TRBJ1-1	TGCGCCAGCGGGCCGGGACAGGGGTCGGCGAACACTGAAGCTTTCTTT	CASGPGQGSANTEAFF
-	TRBV29-1	many	TRBJ1-1	TGCAGCGTCCGGAGGGGCACTGAAGCTTTCTTT	CSVRRGTEAFF
TRBD1	TRBV12-3/TRBV12-4	medium-sized	TRBJ1-1	TGTGCCAGCAGTTTAGGGTCAGGGGGCACTGAAGCTTTCTTT	CASSLGSGGTEAFF
-	TRBV5-6	-	TRBJ1-3	TGTGCCAGCGGTTACAAGGGTCCACGCGCTGGAAACACCATATATTTT	CASGYKGPRAGNTIYF
TRBD2	TRBV28	many	TRBJ2-3	TGTGCCAGCAGTGCCTCGGGAGGGCCTACAGATACGCAGTATTTT	CASSASGGPTDTQYF
TRBD1	TRBV20-1	many	TRBJ1-4	TGCAGTGCTAGAGAGAGGACAGGGCACGAAAAACTGTTTTTT	CSARERTGHEKLFF
TRBD1	TRBV27	-	TRBJ1-4	TGTGCCAGCAGTGCTAGGACAGGGCGCGAAAAACTGTTTTTT	CASSARTGREKLFF
TRBD2	TRBV29-1	many	TRBJ2-3	TGCAGCGCTGGGGCTAGCGGGAGGGCAGATACGCAGTATTTT	CSAGASGRADTQYF
TRBD2	TRBV7-9	many	TRBJ2-1	TGTGCCAGCAGCGGCGGGAGCGGGGGAATCTACAATGAGCAGTTCTTC	CASSGGSGGIYNEQFF
TRBD1	TRBV10-3	many	TRBJ1-2	TGTGCCATCAGTCGCCGGACAGGGACCTCTAACTATGGCTACACCTTC	CAISRRTGTSNYGYTF
TRBD2	TRBV5-6	many	TRBJ2-5	TGTGCCAGCAGCCCTAGCGGACTCCAAGAGACCCAGTACTTC	CASSPSGLQETQYF
TRBD1	TRBV11-2	many	TRBJ1-2	TGTGCCAGCAGCCCGACCGGGACAGGCAACTATGGCTACACCTTC	CASSPTGTGNYGYTF
TRBD1	TRBV6-1	few	TRBJ1-2	TGTGCCAGCACTGCCGGGACAGGGTTGGATGGCTACACCTTC	CASTAGTGLDGYTF
-	TRBV9	many	TRBJ2-6	TGTGCCAGCAGCGTAGGTGGGTCTGGGGCCAACGTCCTGACTTTC	CASSVGGSGANVLTF
-	TRBV2	many	TRBJ2-5	TGTGCCAGCAAAAAGACGAACACCCAAGAGACCCAGTACTTC	CASKKTNTQETQYF
TRBD2	TRBV20-1	many	TRBJ2-1	TGCAGTGCTCTCACTGGCGGGAGAGTCTACAATGAGCAGTTCTTC	CSALTGGRVYNEQFF
TRBD1	TRBV12-3/TRBV12-4	few	TRBJ1-2	TGTGCCAGCAGCATGGGACAGGGCCCTAACTATGGCTACACCTTC	CASSMGQGPNYGYTF
TRBD1	TRBV9	once	TRBJ1-5	TGTGCCAGCAGCCCCGGGACAGGGTCAGCTCATCCCCAGCATTTT	CASSPGTGSAHPQHF
-	TRBV6-1	medium-sized	TRBJ1-1	TGTGCCAGCAGTATGACACCTCGGAACACTGAAGCTTTCTTT	CASSMTPRNTEAFF
TRBD1	TRBV18	many	TRBJ1-2	TGTGCCAGCTCACCAACGACAGGGGTGGACTATGGCTACACCTTC	CASSPTTGVDYGYTF